This T cell receptor beta chain was identified during a study of blood T cell repertoires in COVID-19. About the research overall: Sites in the United States, Italy and Spain provided acute and convalescent COVID-19 samples.

Libraries were prepared by immunoSEQ multiplex PCR; TCRdb keeps only in-frame clonotypes and omits some of them. In the table there are around 320,000 clones, approximately 90% of which are singletons. In terms of age and location, participants ranged from roughly 18 to 100 years and lived in about 25 US areas. Grouping used clinical history reported by participants in a survey and questionnaire. Contact with a PCR-confirmed or clinician-diagnosed COVID-19 case occurred within 2 weeks of entry. The CDR3 totals 15 residues. V was clipped by 1 base and J by 7 bases, with 14 bases between them. The V gene's germline CDR1 is LGHNA and CDR2 YSLEER.

The chain has TRBV4-3 and TRBJ1-5, with TRBD1 as a possible D gene (5 bases). Sample: PBMCs or T cells enriched from blood (not recorded which). The clonotype originates from a woman in her thirties who had been exposed to COVID-19. DNA for the CDR3: TGCGCCAGCAGCCAAGGGGTATCAGGGCTCCAGCCCCAGCATTTT. This translates into CASSQGVSGLQPQHF.